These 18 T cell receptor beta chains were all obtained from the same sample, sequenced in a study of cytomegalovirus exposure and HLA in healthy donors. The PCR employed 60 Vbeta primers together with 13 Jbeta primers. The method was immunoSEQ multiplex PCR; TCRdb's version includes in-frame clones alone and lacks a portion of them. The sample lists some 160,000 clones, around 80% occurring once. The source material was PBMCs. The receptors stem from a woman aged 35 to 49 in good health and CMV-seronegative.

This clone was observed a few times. The CDR3 sequence is CASSAGLAEGPQQFF. The DNA for the CDR3 is TGTGCCAGCAGTGCCGGACTAGCAGAAGGACCGCAGCAGTTCTTC. J is TRBJ2-1 and V is TRBV9, with TRBD2 matching over 8 bases. This CDR3 has 15 residues. The trim removed 5 bases at V and 11 bases at J, leaving 15 bases unmatched. Germline V lookup: CDR1 SGDLS, CDR2 YYNGEE.

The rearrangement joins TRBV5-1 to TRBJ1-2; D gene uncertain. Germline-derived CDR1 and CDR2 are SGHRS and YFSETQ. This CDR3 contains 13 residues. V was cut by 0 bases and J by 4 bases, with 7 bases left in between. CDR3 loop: CASSLETGYGYTF. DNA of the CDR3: TGCGCCAGCAGCTTGGAGACGGGCTATGGCTACACCTTC.

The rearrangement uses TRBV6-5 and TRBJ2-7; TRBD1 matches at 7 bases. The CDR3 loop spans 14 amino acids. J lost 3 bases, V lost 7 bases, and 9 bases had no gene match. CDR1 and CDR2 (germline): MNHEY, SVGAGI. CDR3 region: CASTLYRGNYEQYF. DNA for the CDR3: TGTGCCAGCACCTTGTACAGGGGAAACTACGAGCAGTACTTC.

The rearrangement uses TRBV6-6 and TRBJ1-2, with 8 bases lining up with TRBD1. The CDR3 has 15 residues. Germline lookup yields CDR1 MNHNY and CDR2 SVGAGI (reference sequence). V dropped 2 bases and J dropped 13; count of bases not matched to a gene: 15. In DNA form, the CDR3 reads TGTGCCAGCAGTTACCTTACGGGACAGGCCCGTGAAGTCACCTTC. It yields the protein CASSYLTGQAREVTF.

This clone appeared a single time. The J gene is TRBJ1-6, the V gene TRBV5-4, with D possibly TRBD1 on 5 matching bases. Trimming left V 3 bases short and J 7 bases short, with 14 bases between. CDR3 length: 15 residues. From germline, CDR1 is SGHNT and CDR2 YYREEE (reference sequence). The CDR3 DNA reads TGTGCCAGCAGCTCGTTTCCAGGGAAGAATTCACCCCTCCACTTT. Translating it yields CASSSFPGKNSPLHF.

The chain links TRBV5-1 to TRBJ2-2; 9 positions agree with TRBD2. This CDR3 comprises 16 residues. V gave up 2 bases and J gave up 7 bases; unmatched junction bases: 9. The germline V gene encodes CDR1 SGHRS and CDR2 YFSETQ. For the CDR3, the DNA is TGCGCCAGCAGCTTAGCGGCTAGCGGGGCGTTCGGGGAGCTGTTTTTT. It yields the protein CASSLAASGAFGELFF.

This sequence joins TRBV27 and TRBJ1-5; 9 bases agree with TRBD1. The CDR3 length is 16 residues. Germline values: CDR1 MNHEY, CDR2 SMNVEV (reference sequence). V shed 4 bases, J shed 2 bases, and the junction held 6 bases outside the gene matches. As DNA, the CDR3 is TGTGCCAGCAGTTCACTACGACAGGGGGGCAATCAGCCCCAGCATTTT. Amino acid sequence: CASSSLRQGGNQPQHF.

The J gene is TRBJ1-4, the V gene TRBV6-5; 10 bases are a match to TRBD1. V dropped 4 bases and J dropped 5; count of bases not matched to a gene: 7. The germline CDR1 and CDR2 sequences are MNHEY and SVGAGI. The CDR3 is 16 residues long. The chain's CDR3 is CASSFRDRGRNEKLFF. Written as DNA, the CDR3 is TGTGCCAGCAGTTTCCGGGACAGGGGACGAAATGAAAAACTGTTTTTT.

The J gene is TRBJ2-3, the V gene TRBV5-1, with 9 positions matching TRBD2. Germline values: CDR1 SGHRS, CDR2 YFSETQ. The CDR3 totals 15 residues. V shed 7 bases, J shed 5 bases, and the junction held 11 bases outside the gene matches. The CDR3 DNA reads TGCGCCAGCGGGTCCTTTGCGGGGGGGCGAGATACGCAGTATTTT. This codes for CASGSFAGGRDTQYF.

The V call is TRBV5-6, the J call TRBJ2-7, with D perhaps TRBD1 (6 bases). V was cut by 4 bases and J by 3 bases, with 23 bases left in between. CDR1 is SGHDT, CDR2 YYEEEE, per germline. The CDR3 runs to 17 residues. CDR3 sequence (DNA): TGTGCCAGCAGCGTATTAAGTGGGGGCAGGGCTGGCTACGAGCAGTACTTC. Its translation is CASSVLSGGRAGYEQYF.

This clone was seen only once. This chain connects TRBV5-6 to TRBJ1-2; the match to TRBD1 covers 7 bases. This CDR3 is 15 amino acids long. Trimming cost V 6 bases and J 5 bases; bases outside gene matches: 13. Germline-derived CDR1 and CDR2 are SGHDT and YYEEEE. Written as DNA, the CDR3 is TGTGCCAGCACCCCGACGGAAGGGGGCCTTTATGGCTACACCTTC. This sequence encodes CASTPTEGGLYGYTF.

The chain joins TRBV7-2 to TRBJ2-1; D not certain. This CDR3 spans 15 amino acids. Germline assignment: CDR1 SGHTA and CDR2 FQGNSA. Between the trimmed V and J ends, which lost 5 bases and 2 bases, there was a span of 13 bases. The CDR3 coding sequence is TGTGCCAGCAGCGACGAGGCGATGACCTACAATGAGCAGTTCTTC. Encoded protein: CASSDEAMTYNEQFF.

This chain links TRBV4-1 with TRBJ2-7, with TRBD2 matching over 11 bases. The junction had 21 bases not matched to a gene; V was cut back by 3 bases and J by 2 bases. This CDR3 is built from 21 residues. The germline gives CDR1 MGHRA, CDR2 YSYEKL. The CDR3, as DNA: TGCGCCAGCAGCCAGTTGGGGCCCGAATTCACTAGCGGGAGTGGGACCTACGAGCAGTACTTC. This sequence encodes CASSQLGPEFTSGSGTYEQYF.

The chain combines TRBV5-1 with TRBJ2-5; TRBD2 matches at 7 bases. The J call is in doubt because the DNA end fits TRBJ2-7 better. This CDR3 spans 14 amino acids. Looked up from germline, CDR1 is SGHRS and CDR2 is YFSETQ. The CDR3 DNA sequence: TGCGCCAGCAGCGAGGGAGGGGTTAACTACGAGCAGTACTTC. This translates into CASSEGGVNYEQYF.

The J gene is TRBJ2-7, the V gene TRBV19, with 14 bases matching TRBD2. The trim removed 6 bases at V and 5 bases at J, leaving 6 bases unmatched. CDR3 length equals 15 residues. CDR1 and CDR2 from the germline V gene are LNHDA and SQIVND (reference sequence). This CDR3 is CASRGRGLAGDEQYF. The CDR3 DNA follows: TGTGCCAGTAGAGGGCGGGGACTAGCGGGAGACGAGCAGTACTTC.

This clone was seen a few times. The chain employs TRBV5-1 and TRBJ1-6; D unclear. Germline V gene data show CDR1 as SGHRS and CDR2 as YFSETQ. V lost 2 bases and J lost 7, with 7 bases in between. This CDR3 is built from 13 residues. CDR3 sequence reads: CASSFSSNSPLHF. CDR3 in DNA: TGCGCCAGCAGCTTTTCTTCGAATTCACCCCTCCACTTT.

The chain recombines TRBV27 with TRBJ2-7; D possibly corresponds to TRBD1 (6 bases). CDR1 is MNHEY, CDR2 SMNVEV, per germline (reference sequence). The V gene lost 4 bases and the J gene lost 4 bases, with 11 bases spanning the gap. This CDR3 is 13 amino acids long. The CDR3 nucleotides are TGTGCCAGCAGTTGGGGCAGGGGTTACGAGCAGTACTTC. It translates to CASSWGRGYEQYF.

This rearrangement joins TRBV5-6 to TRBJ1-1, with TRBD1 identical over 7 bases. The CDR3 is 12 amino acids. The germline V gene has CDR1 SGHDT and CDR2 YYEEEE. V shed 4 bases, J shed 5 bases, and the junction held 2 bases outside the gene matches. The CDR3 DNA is TGTGCCAGCAGCCCAGGGGGGACTGAAGCTTTCTTT. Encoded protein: CASSPGGTEAFF.